This paragraph reports one T cell receptor (beta chain). These data come from a study of shared clonotypes between healthy human individuals. Study summary: Serving as donors were a couple of women and three men, whose ages spanned 18 to 49.

This CDR3 is built from 15 residues. J gave up 3 bases and V 9 bases, and 11 bases lay outside the gene matches. Germline V CDR1 and CDR2: MDHEN, SYDVKM. Genomic DNA belonging to each subset was distributed in equal measure over several immunoSEQ plates. Assay: immunoSEQ multiplex PCR; the TCRdb copy retains only in-frame clones and omits some. The repertoire holds roughly 410,000 clones, 90% to 98% seen once, with approximately 0.32% in the top ten. The chain couples TRBV28 to TRBJ1-2; TRBD1 aligns across 9 bases. Sequencing was carried out using memory CD8+ T cells sorted from blood. As to subset: CD45RO+ cells pooled with CCR7-negative TemRA cells. This clonotype was sampled from a man aged 30 to 45 in good health. CDR3 amino acids: CASLTGGIGDYGYTF. CDR3 sequence (DNA): TGTGCCAGTTTGACAGGGGGGATTGGAGACTATGGCTACACCTTC.